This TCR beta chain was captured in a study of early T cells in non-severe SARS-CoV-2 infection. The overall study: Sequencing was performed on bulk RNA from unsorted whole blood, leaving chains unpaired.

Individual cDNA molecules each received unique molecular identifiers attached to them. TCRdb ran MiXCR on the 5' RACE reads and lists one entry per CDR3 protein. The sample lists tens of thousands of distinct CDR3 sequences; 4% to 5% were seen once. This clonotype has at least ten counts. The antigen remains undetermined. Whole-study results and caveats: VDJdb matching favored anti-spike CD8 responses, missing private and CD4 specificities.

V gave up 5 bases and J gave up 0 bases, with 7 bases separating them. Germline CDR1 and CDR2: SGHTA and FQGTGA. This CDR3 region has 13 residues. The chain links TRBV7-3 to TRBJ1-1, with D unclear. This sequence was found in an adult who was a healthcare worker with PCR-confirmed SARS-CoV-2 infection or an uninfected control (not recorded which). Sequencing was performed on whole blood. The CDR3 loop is CASSRSMNTEAFF. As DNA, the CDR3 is TGTGCCAGCAGCCGCAGCATGAACACTGAAGCTTTCTTT. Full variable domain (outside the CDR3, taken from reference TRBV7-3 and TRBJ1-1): GAGVSQTPSNKVTEKGKYVELRCDPISGHTALYWYRQSLGQGPEFLIYFQGTGAADDSGLPNDRFFAVRPEGSVSTLKIQRTERGDSAVYLCASSRSMNTEAFFGQGTRLTVV.